This TCR beta chain was retrieved from a study of radiotherapy plus CTLA-4 blockade in lung cancer (dated by TCRdb to 2016 to 2018). Study-wide context: Among enrolled patients, about 19% had an objective response and roughly 31% reached disease control.

General study outcomes and caveats: After treatment with radiotherapy and ipilimumab, TCR clones that originated in tumors expanded in peripheral blood. The strongest predictors of response were reported to be early dynamic shifts in blood T cell clones along with a rise in serum interferon-beta following radiation.

Comment on this clone: Its recognized antigen is unknown. No clone much larger than this one lies a single base away; base qualities are absent.

Focal radiation therapy combined with CTLA-4 blockade (ipilimumab) was tested in patients with chemo-refractory metastatic non-small-cell lung cancer. Library creation used the immunoSEQ multiplex PCR assay. TCRdb mirrors the immuneACCESS table, restricted to in-frame sequences. Some clones are absent from its copies; in checked studies, under half trace to an unresolved V gene, and the reason for the others is unknown. This sample lists more than 95,000 clones; around 74% were detected once. Around 2.8% of the sample rests with the top ten. The TCR was taken from a human donor with non-small cell lung cancer who had a partial response to radiotherapy plus ipilimumab. Some clones in this sample may be carry-over from other donors' samples. Sequencing was performed on peripheral blood, taken from a patient treated with radiotherapy plus ipilimumab.

The CDR3 reads as follows: CASSLGAGGTDTQYF. The nucleotides are TGTGCCAGCAGCTTAGGAGCGGGGGGCACAGATACGCAGTATTTT. This receptor chain uses TRBV7-2 and TRBJ2-3, and 8 junctional nucleotides match TRBD2. Including cysteine and phenylalanine, the CDR3 has 15 amino acids. Kept here is only the CDR3 DNA, which spans 45 bases and is read in frame from base 1. Per the germline V gene, SGHTA is the CDR1 and FQGNSA is the CDR2. Unmatched junction bases come to 1, with V trimmed by 1 base and J by 1 base.